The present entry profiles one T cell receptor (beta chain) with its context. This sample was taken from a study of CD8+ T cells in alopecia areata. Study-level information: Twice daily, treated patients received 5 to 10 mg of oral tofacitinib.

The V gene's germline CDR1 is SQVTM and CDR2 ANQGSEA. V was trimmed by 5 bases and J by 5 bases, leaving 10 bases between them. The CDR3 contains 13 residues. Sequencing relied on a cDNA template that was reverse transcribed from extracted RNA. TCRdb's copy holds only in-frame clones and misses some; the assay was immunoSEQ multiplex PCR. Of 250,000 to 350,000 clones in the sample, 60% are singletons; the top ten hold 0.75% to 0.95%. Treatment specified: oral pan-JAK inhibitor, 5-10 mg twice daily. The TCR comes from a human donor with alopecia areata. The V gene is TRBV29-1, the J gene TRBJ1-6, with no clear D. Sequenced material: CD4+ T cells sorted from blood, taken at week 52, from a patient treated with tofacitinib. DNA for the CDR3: TGCAGCGTTCGGACGGCCCATAATTCACCCCTCCACTTT. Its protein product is CSVRTAHNSPLHF.